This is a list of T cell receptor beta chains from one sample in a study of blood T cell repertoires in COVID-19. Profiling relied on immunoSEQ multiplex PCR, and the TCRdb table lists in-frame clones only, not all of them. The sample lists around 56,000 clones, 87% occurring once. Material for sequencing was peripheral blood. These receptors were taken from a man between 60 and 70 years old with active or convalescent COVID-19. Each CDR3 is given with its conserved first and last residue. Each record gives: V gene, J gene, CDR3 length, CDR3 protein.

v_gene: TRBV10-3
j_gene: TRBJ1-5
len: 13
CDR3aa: CATARGGVEPQHF

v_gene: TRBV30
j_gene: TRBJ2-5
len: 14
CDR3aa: CAWSVGGYQETQYF

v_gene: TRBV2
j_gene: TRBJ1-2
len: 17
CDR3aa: CASSEVRTGLANYGYTF

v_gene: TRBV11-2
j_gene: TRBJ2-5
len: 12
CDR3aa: CASSLDRGTQYF

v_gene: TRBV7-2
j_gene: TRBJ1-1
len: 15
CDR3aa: CASSSLLGAETEAFF

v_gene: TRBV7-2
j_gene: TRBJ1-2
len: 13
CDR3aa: CASSLQRNYGYTF

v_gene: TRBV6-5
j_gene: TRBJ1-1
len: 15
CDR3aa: CASSYYQNMNTEAFF

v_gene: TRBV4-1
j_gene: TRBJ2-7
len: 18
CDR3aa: CASSQRTSGGVISYEQYF

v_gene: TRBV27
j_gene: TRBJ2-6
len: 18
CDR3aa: CASSYSGQPFSGANVLTF

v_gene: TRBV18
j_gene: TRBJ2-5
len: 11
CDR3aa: CASSPQETQYF